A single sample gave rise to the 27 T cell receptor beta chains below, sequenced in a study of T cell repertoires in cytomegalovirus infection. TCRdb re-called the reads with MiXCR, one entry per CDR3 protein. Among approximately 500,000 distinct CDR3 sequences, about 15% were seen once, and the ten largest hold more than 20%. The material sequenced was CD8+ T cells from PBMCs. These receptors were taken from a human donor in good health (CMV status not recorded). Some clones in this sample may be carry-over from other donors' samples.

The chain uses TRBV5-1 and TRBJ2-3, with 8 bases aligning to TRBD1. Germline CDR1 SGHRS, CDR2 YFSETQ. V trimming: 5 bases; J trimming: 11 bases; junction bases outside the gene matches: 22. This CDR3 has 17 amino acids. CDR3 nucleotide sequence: TGCGCCAGCAGTGAGGGATCTGTTACAGGGGGAGGCCGTAAGCAGTATTTT. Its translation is CASSEGSVTGGGRKQYF. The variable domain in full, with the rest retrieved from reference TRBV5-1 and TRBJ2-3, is KAGVTQTPRYLIKTRGQQVTLSCSPISGHRSVSWYQQTPGQGLQFLFEYFSETQRNKGNFPGRFSGRQFSNSRSEMNVSTLELGDSALYLCASSEGSVTGGGRKQYFGPGTRLTVL.

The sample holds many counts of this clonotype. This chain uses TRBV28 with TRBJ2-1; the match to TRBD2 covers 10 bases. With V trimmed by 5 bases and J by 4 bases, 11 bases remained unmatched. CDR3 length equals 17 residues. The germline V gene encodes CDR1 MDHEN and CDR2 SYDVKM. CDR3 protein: CASSPSYLAGVYNEQFF. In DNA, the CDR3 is TGTGCCAGCAGTCCGTCCTATCTAGCGGGGGTGTACAATGAGCAGTTCTTC.

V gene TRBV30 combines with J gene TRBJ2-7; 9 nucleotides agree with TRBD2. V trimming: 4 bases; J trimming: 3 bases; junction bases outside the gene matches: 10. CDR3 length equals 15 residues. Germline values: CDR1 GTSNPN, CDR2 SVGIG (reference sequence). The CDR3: CAWKRPREGIYEQYF. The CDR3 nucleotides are TGTGCCTGGAAAAGACCGCGGGAGGGCATCTACGAGCAGTACTTC. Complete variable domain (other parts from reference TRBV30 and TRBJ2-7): SQTIHQWPATLVQPVGSPLSLECTVEGTSNPNLYWYRQAAGRGLQLLFYSVGIGQISSEVPQNLSASRPQDRQFILSSKKLLLSDSGFYLCAWKRPREGIYEQYFGPGTRLTVT.

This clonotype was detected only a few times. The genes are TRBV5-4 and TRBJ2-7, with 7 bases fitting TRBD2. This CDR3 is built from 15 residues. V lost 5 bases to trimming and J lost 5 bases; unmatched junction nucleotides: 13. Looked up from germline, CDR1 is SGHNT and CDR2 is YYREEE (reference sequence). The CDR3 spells CASSFAFREENEQYF. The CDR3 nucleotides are TGTGCCAGCAGTTTCGCTTTTCGGGAGGAGAACGAGCAGTACTTC.

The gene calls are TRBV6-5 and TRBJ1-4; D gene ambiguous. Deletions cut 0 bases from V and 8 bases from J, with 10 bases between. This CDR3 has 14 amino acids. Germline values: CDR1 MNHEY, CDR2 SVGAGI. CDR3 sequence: CASSYSDPWEKLFF. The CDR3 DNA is TGTGCCAGCAGTTACTCTGACCCTTGGGAAAAACTGTTTTTT.

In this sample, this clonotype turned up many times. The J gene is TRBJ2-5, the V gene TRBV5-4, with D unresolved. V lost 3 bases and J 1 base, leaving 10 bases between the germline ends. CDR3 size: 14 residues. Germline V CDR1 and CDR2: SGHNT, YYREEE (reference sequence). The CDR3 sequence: CASSSPSAQETQYF. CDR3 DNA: TGTGCCAGCAGCTCCCCCTCCGCCCAAGAGACCCAGTACTTC.

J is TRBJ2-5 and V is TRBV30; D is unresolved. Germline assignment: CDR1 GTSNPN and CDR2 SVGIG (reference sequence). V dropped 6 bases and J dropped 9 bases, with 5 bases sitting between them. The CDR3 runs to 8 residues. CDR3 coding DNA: TGTGCCTGCGATGCCCAGTACTTC. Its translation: CACDAQYF.

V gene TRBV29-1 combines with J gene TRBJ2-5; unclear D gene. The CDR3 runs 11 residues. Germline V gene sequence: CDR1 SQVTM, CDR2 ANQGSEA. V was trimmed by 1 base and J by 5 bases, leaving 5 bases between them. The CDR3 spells CSVEGLETQYF. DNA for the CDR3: TGCAGCGTTGAAGGGTTGGAGACCCAGTACTTC.

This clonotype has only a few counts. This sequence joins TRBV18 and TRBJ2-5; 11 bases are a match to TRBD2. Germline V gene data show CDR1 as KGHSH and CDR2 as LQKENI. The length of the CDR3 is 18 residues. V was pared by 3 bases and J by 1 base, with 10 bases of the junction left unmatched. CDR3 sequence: CASSPETSGAIFQETQYF. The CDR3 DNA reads TGTGCCAGCTCACCGGAGACTAGCGGGGCGATTTTCCAAGAGACCCAGTACTTC.

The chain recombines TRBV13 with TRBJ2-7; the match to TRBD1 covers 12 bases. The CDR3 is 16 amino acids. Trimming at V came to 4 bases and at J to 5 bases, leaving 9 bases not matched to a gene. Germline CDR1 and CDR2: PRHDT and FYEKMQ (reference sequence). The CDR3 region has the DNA TGTGCCAGCAGCTACACCGGGACAGGGGGCATGGACGAGCAGTACTTC. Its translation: CASSYTGTGGMDEQYF.

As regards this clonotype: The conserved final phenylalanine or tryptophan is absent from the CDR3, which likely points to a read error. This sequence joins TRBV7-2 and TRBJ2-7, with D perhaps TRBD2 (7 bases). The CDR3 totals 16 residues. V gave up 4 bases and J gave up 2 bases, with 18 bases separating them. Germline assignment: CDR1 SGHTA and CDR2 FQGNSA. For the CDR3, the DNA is TGTGCCAGCAGCTCCCTGGGGGGCGGGGGTGCCTACGAGCAGTACTTA. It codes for CASSSLGGGGAYEQYL.

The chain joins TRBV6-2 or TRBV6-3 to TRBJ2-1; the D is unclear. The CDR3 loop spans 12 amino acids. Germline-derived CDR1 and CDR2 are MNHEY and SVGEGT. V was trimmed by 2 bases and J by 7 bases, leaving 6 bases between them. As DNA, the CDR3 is TGTGCCAGCAGTTACACACAAAATGAGCAGTTCTTC. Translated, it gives CASSYTQNEQFF.

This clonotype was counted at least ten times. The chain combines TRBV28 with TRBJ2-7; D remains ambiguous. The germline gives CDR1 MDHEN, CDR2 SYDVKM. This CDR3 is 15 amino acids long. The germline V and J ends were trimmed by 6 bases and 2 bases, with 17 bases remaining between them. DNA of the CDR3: TGTGCCAGCAGACAATATCACAGATTTACCTACGAGCAGTACTTC. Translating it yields CASRQYHRFTYEQYF. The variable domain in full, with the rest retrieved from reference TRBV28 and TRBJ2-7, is DVKVTQSSRYLVKRTGEKVFLECVQDMDHENMFWYRQDPGLGLRLIYFSYDVKMKEKGDIPEGYSVSREKKERFSLILESASTNQTSMYLCASRQYHRFTYEQYFGPGTRLTVT.

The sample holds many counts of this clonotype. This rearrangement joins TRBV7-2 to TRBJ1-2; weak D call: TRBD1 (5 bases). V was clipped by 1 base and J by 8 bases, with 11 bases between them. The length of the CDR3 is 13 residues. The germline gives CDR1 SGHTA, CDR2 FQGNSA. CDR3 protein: CASSLGGDGGYTF. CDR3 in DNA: TGTGCCAGCAGCTTAGGGGGGGATGGCGGCTACACCTTC.

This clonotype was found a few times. CDR3 amino acids: CASSTGTAAYNEQFF. The CDR3, as DNA: TGTGCCAGCAGCACCGGGACAGCCGCATACAATGAGCAGTTCTTC. The chain is built from TRBV28 and TRBJ2-1, with 7 bases fitting TRBD1. The CDR3 contains 15 residues. Germline lookup yields CDR1 MDHEN and CDR2 SYDVKM. Losses at the gene ends were 6 bases for V and 4 bases for J; bases not matched to a gene: 9.

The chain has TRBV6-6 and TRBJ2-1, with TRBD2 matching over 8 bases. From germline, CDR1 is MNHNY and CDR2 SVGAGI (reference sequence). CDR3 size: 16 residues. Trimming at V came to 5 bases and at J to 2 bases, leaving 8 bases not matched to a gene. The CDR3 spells CASSGELADPYNEQFF. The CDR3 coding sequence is TGTGCCAGCAGTGGAGAACTAGCGGACCCCTACAATGAGCAGTTCTTC.

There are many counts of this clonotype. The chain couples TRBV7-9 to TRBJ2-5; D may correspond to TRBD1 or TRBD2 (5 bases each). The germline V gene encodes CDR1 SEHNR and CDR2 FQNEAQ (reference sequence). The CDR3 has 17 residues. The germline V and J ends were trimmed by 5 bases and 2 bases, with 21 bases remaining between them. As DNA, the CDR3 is TGTGCCAGCAGCCCCAAGTGGGGAGACAGTGAACAAGAGACCCAGTACTTC. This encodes CASSPKWGDSEQETQYF. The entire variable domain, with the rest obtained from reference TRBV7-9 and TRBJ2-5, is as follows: DTGVSQNPRHKITKRGQNVTFRCDPISEHNRLYWYRQTLGQGPEFLTYFQNEAQLEKSRLLSDRFSAERPKGSFSTLEIQRTEQGDSAMYLCASSPKWGDSEQETQYFGPGTRLLVL.

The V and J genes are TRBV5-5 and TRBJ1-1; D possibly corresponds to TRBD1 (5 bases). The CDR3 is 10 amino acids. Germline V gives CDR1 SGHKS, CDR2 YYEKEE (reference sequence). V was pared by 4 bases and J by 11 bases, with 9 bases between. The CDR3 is CASSGGQAFF. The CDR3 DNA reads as TGTGCCAGCAGCGGGGGTCAGGCTTTCTTT.

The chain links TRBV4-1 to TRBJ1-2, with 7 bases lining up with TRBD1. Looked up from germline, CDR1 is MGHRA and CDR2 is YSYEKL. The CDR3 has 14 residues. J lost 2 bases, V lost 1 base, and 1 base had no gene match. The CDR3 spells CASSQGDSNYGYTF. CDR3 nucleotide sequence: TGCGCCAGCAGCCAAGGGGACAGCAACTATGGCTACACCTTC.

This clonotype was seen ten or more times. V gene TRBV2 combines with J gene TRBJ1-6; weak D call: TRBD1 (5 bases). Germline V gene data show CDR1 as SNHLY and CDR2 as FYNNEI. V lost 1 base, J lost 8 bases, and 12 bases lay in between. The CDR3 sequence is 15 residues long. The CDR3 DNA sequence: TGTGCCAGCAGTGAAGGCTCGGGACGAGATTCACCCCTCCACTTT. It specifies CASSEGSGRDSPLHF.

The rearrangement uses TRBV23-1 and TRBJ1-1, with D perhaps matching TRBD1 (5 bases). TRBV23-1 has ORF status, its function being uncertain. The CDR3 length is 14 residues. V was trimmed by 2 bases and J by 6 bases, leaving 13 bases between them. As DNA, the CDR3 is TGCGCCAGCAGTCAAGGACACCGGTTCGCTGAAGCTTTCTTT. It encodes CASSQGHRFAEAFF.

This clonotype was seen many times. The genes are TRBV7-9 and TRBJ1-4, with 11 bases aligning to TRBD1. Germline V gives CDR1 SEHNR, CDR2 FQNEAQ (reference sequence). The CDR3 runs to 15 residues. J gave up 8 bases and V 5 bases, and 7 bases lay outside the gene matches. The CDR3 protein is CASSPRTGGVEKLFF. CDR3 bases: TGTGCCAGCAGCCCCCGGACAGGGGGCGTCGAAAAACTGTTTTTT. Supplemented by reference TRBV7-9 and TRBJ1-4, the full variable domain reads DTGVSQNPRHKITKRGQNVTFRCDPISEHNRLYWYRQTLGQGPEFLTYFQNEAQLEKSRLLSDRFSAERPKGSFSTLEIQRTEQGDSAMYLCASSPRTGGVEKLFFGSGTQLSVL.

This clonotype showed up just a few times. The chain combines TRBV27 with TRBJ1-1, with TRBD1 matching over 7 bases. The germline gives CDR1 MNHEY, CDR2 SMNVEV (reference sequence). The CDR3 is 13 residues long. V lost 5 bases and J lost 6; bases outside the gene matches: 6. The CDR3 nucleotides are TGTGCCAGCAGTCCCGGGACAGCCGCTGAAGCTTTCTTT. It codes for CASSPGTAAEAFF.

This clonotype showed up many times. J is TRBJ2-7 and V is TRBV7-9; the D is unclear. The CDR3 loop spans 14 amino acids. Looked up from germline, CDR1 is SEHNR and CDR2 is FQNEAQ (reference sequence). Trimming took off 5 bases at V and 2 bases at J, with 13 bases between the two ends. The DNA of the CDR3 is TGTGCCAGCAGCCGACTCCTAATACCCTACGAGCAGTACTTC. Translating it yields CASSRLLIPYEQYF.

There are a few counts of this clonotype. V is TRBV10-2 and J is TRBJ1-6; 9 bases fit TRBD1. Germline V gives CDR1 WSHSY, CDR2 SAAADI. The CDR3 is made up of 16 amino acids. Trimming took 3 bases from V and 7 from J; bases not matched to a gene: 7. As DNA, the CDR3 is TGCGCCAGCAGTGAACTAGGGACAGGGCCGAATTCACCCCTCCACTTT. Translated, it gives CASSELGTGPNSPLHF.

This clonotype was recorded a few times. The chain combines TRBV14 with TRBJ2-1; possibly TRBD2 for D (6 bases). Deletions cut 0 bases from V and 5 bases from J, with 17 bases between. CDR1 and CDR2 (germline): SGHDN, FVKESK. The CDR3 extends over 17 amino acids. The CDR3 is CASSQDPWGEINNEQFF. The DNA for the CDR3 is TGTGCCAGCAGCCAAGATCCCTGGGGGGAAATAAACAATGAGCAGTTCTTC.

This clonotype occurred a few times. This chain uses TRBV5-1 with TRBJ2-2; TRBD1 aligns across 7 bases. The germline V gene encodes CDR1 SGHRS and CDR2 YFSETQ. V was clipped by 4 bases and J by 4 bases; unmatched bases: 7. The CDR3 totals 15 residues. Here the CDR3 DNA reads TGCGCCAGCAGCCTAACAGGGGTTGGCACCGGGGAGCTGTTTTTT. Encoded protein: CASSLTGVGTGELFF.